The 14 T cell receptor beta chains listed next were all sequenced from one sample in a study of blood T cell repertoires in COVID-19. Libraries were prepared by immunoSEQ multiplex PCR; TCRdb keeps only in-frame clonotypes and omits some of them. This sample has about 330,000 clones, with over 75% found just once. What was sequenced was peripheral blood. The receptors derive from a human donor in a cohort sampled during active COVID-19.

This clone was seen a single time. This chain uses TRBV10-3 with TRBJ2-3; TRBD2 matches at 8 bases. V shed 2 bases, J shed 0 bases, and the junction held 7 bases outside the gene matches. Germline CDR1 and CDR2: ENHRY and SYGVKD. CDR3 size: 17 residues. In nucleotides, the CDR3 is TGTGCCATCAGTGAGCTGAGCGGGGGCCCTAGCACAGATACGCAGTATTTT. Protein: CAISELSGGPSTDTQYF.

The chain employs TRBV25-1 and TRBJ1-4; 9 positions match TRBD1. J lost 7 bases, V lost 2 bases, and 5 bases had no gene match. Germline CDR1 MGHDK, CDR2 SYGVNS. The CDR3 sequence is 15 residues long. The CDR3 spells CASSEHRGRGEKLFF. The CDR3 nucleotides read TGTGCCAGCAGTGAACACAGGGGGCGCGGTGAAAAACTGTTTTTT. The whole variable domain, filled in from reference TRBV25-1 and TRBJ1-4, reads EADIYQTPRYLVIGTGKKITLECSQTMGHDKMYWYQQDPGMELHLIHYSYGVNSTEKGDLSSESTVSRIRTEHFPLTLESARPSHTSQYLCASSEHRGRGEKLFFGSGTQLSVL.

The CDR3 DNA reads TGTGCCAGCAGTGGAGAGACAGGCAATAATTCACCCCTCCACTTT. Its translation: CASSGETGNNSPLHF. The V and J genes are TRBV2 and TRBJ1-6; TRBD1 might be the D (6 bases). Germline loops: CDR1 SNHLY, CDR2 FYNNEI. CDR3 length: 15 residues. The V gene lost 4 bases and the J gene lost 5 bases, with 12 bases spanning the gap.

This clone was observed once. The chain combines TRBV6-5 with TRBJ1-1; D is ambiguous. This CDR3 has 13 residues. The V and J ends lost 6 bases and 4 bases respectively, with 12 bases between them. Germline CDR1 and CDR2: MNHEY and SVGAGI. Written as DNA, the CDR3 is TGTGCCAGCAGCCCCCCGGAGGGCACTGAAGCTTTCTTT. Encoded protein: CASSPPEGTEAFF.

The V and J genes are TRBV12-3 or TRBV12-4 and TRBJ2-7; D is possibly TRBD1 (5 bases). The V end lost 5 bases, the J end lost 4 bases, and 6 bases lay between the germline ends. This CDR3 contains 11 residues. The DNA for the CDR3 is TGTGCCAGCAGTGGGGCGTACGAGCAGTACTTC. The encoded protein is CASSGAYEQYF.

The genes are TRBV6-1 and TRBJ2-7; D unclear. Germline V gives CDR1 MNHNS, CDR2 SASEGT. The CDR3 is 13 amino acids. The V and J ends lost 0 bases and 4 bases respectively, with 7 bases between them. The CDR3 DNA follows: TGTGCCAGCAGTGAAGCAGTCGCGTACGAGCAGTACTTC. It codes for CASSEAVAYEQYF.

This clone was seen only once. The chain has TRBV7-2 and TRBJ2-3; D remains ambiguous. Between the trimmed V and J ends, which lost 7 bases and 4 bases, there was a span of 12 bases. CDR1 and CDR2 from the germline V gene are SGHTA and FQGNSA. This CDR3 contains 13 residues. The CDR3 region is CASNSQPADTQYF. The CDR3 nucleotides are TGTGCCAGCAACTCCCAACCCGCAGATACGCAGTATTTT.

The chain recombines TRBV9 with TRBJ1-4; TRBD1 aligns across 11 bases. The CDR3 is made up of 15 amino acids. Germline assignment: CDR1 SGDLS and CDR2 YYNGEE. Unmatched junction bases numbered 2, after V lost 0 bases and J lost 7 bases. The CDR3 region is CASSVGTGGGEKLFF. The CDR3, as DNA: TGTGCCAGCAGCGTAGGGACAGGGGGCGGTGAAAAACTGTTTTTT.

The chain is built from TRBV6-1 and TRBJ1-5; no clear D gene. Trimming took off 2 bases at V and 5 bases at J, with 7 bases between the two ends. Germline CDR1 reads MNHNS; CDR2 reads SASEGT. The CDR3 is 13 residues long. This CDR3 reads CASSEREDQPQHF. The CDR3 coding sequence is TGTGCCAGCAGTGAACGTGAGGATCAGCCCCAGCATTTT.

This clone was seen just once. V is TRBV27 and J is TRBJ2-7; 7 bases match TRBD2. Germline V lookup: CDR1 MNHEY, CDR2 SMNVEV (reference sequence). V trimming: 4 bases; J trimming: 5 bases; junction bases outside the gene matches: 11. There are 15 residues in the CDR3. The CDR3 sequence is CASSSAGEGKHEQYF. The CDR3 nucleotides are TGTGCCAGCAGTTCCGCCGGGGAGGGGAAACACGAGCAGTACTTC.

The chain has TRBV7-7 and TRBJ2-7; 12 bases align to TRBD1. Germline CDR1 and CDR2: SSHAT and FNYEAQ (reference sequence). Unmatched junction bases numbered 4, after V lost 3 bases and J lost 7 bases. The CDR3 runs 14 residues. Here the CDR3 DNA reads TGTGCCAGCAGCTTGGGACAGGGGGCAGAGGAGCAGTACTTC. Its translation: CASSLGQGAEEQYF.

CDR3 region: CASSLGALGYEQFF. The CDR3 DNA follows: TGTGCCAGCAGCTTAGGAGCCTTGGGCTATGAGCAGTTCTTC. The genes are TRBV7-2 and TRBJ2-1; D gene uncertain. Germline CDR1 SGHTA, CDR2 FQGNSA. This CDR3 region has 14 residues. Between the trimmed V and J ends, which lost 1 base and 8 bases, there was a span of 12 bases.

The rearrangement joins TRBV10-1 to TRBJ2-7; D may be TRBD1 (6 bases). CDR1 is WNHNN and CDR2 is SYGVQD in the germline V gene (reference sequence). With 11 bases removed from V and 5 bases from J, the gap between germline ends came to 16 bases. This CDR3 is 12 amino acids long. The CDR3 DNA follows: TGCGCCGGGACAACTGCGGCCCACGAGCAGTACTTC. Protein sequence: CAGTTAAHEQYF.

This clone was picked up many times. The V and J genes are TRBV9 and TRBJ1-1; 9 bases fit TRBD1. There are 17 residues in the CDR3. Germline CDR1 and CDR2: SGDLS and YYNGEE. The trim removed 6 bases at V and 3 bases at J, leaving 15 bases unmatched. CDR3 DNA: TGTGCCAGCACCATCGTAGGGGACAGGGTGGATTACACTGAAGCTTTCTTT. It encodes CASTIVGDRVDYTEAFF.